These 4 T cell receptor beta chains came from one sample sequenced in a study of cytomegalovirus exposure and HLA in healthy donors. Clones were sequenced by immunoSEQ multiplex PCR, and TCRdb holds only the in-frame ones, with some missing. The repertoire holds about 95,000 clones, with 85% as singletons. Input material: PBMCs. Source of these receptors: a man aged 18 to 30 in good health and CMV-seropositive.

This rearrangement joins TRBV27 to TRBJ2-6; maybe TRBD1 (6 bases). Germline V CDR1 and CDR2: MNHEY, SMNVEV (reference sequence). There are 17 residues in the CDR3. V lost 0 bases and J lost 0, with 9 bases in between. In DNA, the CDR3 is TGTGCCAGCAGTTTATCGGGACACCACTCTGGGGCCAACGTCCTGACTTTC. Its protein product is CASSLSGHHSGANVLTF. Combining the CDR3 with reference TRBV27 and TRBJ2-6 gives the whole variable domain EAQVTQNPRYLITVTGKKLTVTCSQNMNHEYMSWYRQDPGLGLRQIYYSMNVEVTDKGDVPEGYKVSRKEKRNFPLILESPSPNQTSLYFCASSLSGHHSGANVLTFGAGSRLTVL.

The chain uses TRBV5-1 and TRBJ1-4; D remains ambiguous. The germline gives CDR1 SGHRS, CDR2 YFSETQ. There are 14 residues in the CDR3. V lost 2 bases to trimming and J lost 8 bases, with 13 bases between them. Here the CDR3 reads CASSFAGFGEKLFF. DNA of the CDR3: TGCGCCAGCAGCTTTGCCGGGTTCGGAGAAAAACTGTTTTTT.

This CDR3 is CASTITGGYNEQFF. The CDR3 DNA is TGTGCCAGTACGATAACCGGGGGATACAATGAGCAGTTCTTC. The chain couples TRBV19 to TRBJ2-1; tentative D call: TRBD2 (6 bases). V was pared by 7 bases and J by 4 bases, with 14 bases between. This CDR3 comprises 14 residues. The germline CDR1 and CDR2 sequences are LNHDA and SQIVND (reference sequence). The full variable domain, rest sourced from reference TRBV19 and TRBJ2-1, is DGGITQSPKYLFRKEGQNVTLSCEQNLNHDAMYWYRQDPGQGLRLIYYSQIVNDFQKGDIAEGYSVSREKKESFPLTVTSAQKNPTAFYLCASTITGGYNEQFFGPGTRLTVL.

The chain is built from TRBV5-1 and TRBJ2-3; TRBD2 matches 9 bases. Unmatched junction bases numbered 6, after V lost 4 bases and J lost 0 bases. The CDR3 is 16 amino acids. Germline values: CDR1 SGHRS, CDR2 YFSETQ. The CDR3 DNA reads TGCGCCAGCAGCCCTTTGACTAGCGGTAGCACAGATACGCAGTATTTT. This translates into CASSPLTSGSTDTQYF.